This TCR beta chain comes out of a study of blood T cell repertoires in COVID-19. On the study more broadly: Acute and convalescent COVID-19 samples came from the United States, Italy and Spain. PBMCs, B-cell-depleted T cells, or T cells were the source of the cDNA or gDNA that made up the material.

The CDR3 has 14 residues. Per the germline V gene, CDR1 is SGHRS and CDR2 is YFSETQ. The ends were cut back, 3 bases at V and 4 bases at J, with 14 bases in the middle. The authors' processing: Nucleated cell counts were estimated from reference gene primer amplification. Measured with immunoSEQ multiplex PCR; TCRdb has only the in-frame clones, and not every one. V, J and clone size are those of that table, while D and trimming were read from the DNA. The sample has about 150,000 clones; 80% to 90% are singletons. Material for sequencing was peripheral blood. This receptor was taken from a man aged 60 to 69 with acute or convalescent COVID-19. The rearrangement joins TRBV5-1 to TRBJ2-7; TRBD1 is a possible D gene (6 bases). The chain's CDR3 is CASSSTGNSYEQYF. The CDR3 DNA reads TGCGCCAGCAGCTCCACAGGGAATTCTTACGAGCAGTACTTC.